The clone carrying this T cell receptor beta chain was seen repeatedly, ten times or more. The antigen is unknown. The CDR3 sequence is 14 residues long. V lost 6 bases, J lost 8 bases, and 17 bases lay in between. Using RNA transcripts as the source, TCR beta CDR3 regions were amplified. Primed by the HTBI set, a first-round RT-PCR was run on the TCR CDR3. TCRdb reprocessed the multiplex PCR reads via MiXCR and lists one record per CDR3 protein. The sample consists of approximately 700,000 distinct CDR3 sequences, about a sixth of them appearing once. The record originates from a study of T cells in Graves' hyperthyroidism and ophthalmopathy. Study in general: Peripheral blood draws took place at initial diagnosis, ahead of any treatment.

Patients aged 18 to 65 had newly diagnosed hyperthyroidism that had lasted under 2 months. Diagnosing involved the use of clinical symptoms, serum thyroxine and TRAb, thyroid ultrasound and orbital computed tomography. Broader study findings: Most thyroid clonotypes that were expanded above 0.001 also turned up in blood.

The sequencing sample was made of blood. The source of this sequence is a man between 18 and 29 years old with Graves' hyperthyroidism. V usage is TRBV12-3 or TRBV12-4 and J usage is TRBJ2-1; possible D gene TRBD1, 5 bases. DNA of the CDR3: TGTGCCAGCAGCTTGCGGCAGGGTAGGGATGAGCAGTTCTTC. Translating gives CASSLRQGRDEQFF.